This T cell receptor (beta chain) came from a study of blood T cell repertoires in COVID-19. The overall study: From T cells, B-cell-depleted T cells, or PBMCs came the material, which was cDNA or gDNA.

Original processing notes: Reference gene primer amplification in the assay estimated nucleated cell counts. Measured with immunoSEQ multiplex PCR; TCRdb has only the in-frame clones, and not every one. V, J and clone size are those of that table, while D and trimming were read from the DNA. The data show 40,000 to 50,000 clones, around four fifths seen once. V was trimmed by 4 bases and J by 0 bases, leaving 12 bases between them. Germline V gene lookup returns CDR1 MGHDK and CDR2 SYGVNS. The CDR3 contains 15 residues. The specimen was peripheral blood. The TCR sequence derives from a man aged 50-59 years with active COVID-19. The V gene is TRBV25-1, the J gene TRBJ1-1; D unclear. CDR3 region: CASSGRGGMNTEAFF. DNA for the CDR3: TGTGCCAGCAGTGGTCGTGGAGGGATGAACACTGAAGCTTTCTTT.